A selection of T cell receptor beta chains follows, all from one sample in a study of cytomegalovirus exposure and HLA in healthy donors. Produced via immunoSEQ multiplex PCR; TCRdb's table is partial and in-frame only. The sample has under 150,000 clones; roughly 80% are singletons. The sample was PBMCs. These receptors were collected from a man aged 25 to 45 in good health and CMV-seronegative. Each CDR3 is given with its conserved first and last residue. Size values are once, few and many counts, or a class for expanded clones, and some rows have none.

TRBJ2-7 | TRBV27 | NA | CASSLRQGRREQYF
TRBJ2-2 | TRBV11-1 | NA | CASGQLTGELFF
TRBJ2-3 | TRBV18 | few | CASSPGGIETDTQYF
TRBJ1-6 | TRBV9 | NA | CASSVGGGNSPLHF
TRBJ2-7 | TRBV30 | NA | CAWSAGGRDEQYF
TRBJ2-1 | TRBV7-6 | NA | CASSFAGTYNEQFF
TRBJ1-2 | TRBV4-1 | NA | CASSQAPGQGGGGYTF
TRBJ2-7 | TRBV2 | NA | CASSEVGVISYEQYF
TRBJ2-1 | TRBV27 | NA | CASSRGGGYNEQFF
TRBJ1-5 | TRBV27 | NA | CASSPGQLDQPQHF
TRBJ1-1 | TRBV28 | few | CASSPRVFTEAFF
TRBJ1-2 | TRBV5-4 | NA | CASSLGGLPGGYTF
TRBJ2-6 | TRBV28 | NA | CASKGPGTSSSGANVLTF
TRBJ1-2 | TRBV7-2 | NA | CASSLVRQVVNYGYTF
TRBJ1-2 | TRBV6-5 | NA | CASSYLDRGGYTF
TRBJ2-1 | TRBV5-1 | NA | CASSLEGAGRVVEQFF
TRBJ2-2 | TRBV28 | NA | CASSPLLGGELFF
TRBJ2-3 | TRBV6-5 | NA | CASSYLRTGGVGTQYF
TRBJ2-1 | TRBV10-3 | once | CAISGTGTSGIIHEQFF
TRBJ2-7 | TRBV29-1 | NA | CSVRREMSSYEQYF
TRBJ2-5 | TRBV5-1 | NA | CASRGPETQYF
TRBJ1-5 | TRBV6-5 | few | CATRPGQSQPQHF
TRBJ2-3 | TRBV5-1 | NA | CASSFGTARGTDTQYF
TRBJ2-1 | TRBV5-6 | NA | CASSLRAGGVSYNEQFF
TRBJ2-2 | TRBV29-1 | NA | CSVGQGTNTGELFF
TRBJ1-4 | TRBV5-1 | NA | CASRPPGGGGEKLFF
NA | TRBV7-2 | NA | CASRIPGSYEQYF
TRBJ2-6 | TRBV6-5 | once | CASSLSFSGANVLTF
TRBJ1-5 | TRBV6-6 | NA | CASSYKTAWGGQPQHF
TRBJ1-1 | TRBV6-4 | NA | CASRRDGIAMNTEAFF